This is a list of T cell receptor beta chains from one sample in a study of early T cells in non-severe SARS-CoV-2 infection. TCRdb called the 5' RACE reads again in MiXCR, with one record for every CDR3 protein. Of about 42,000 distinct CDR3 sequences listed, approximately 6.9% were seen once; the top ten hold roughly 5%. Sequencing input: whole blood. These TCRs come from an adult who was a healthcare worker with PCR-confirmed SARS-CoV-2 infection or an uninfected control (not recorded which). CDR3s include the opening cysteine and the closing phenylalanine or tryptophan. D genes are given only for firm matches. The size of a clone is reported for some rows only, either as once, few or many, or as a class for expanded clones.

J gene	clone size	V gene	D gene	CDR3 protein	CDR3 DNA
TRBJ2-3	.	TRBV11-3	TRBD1	CASSPRDRGIDTQYF	TGTGCCAGCAGCCCCCGGGACAGGGGGATAGATACGCAGTATTTT
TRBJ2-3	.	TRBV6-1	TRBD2	CASRGAGAQSPTDTQYF	TGTGCCAGCAGGGGAGCGGGGGCCCAGTCTCCCACAGATACGCAGTATTTT
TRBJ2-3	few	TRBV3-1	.	CASSQKSLAGRQYF	TGTGCCAGCAGCCAAAAGAGTCTGGCTGGAAGGCAGTATTTT
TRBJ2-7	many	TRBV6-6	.	CASSYSPEQAYEQYF	TGTGCCAGCAGTTACTCCCCCGAGCAGGCCTACGAGCAGTACTTC
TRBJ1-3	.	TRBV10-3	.	CAITMDQLGNTIYF	TGTGCCATCACCATGGACCAACTTGGAAACACCATATATTTT
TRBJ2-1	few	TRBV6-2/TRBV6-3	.	CASSSRDGSSYNEQFF	TGTGCCAGCAGCTCCCGGGACGGGAGCTCCTACAATGAGCAGTTCTTC
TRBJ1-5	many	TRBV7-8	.	CASNPSAYSNQPQHF	TGTGCCAGCAATCCTTCGGCATATAGCAATCAGCCCCAGCATTTT
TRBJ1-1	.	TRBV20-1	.	CSARDHPHEAGAGNTEAFF	TGCAGTGCTAGAGATCATCCCCATGAGGCAGGGGCAGGGAACACTGAAGCTTTCTTT
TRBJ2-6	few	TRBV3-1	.	CASRTASGANVLTF	TGTGCCAGCAGGACGGCCTCTGGGGCCAACGTCCTGACTTTC
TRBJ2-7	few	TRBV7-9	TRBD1	CASSPTGGVDYEQYF	TGTGCCAGCAGCCCAACAGGGGGCGTTGACTACGAGCAGTACTTC
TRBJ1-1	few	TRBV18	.	CASSPLGNTEAFF	TGTGCCAGCTCACCTCTGGGGAACACTGAAGCTTTCTTT
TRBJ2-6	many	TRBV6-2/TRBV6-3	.	CASTGGPLSGANVLTF	TGTGCCAGCACCGGGGGACCTCTCTCTGGGGCCAACGTCCTGACTTTC
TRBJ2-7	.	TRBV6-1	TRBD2	CASSTLAGGAYEQYF	TGTGCCAGCAGCACCCTAGCGGGGGGCGCCTACGAGCAGTACTTC
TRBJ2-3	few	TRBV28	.	CATHLGRADTQYF	TGTGCCACACACCTAGGGCGCGCAGATACGCAGTATTTT
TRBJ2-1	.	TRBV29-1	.	CSVIASGVNEQFF	TGCAGCGTTATCGCTTCTGGGGTTAATGAGCAGTTCTTC
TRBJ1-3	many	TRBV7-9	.	CASSLRGQGSFSGNTIYF	TGTGCCAGCAGCTTAAGGGGTCAGGGATCCTTCTCTGGAAACACCATATATTTT